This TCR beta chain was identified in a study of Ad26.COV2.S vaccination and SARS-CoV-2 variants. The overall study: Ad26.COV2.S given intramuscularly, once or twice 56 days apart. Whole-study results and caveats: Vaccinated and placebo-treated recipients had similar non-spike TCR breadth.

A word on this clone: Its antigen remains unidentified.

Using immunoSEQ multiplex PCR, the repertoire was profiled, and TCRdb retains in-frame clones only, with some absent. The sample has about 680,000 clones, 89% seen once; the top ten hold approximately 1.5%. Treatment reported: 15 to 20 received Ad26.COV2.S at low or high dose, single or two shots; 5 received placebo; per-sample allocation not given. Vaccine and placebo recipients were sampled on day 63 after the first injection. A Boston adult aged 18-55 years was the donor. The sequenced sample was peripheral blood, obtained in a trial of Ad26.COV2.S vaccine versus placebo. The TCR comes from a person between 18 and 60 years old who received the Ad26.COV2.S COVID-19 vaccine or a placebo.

The CDR3: CASSLGLRREQFF. CDR3 DNA: TGTGCCAGCAGCTTAGGACTTCGTCGGGAGCAGTTCTTC. The chain recombines TRBV11-2 with TRBJ2-1; the D is unclear. The CDR3 has 13 residues. V lost 1 base and J lost 10, with 11 bases in between. Germline values: CDR1 SGHAT, CDR2 FQNNGV.